The T cell receptor beta chain under discussion was sequenced for a study of blood T cell repertoires in COVID-19. As for the study in general: Material from acute and convalescent COVID-19 was sourced from the United States, Italy and Spain.

Methods used by the authors: Using reference gene primer amplification, nucleated cell counts were estimated. TCRdb's table, derived via immunoSEQ multiplex PCR, lists solely in-frame clones and lacks some. V and J calls and clone size are those listed in that table; D and trimming were worked out from the DNA. Of tens of thousands of clones in the sample, 80% to 85% were seen once. V was trimmed by 1 base and J by 2 bases, leaving 11 bases between them. The CDR3 consists of 16 residues. The germline V gene has CDR1 SEHNR and CDR2 FQNEAQ (reference sequence). V and J are TRBV7-9 and TRBJ1-4; D might be TRBD1 (5 bases). Sequencing was carried out using peripheral blood. The sequence derives from a human donor in a cohort sampled during active COVID-19. CDR3 sequence: CASSLGYGGTNEKLFF. CDR3 sequence (DNA): TGTGCCAGCAGCTTAGGATACGGGGGGACTAATGAAAAACTGTTTTTT. Drawing the rest from reference TRBV7-9 and TRBJ1-4, the complete variable domain is DTGVSQNPRHKITKRGQNVTFRCDPISEHNRLYWYRQTLGQGPEFLTYFQNEAQLEKSRLLSDRFSAERPKGSFSTLEIQRTEQGDSAMYLCASSLGYGGTNEKLFFGSGTQLSVL.